This TCR beta chain was sequenced for a study of cytomegalovirus exposure and HLA in healthy donors. At the level of the study: Inside one of the first data releases sat around 77 million unique TCRs taken from HLA-typed donors.

PCR used 60 Vbeta primers and 13 Jbeta primers. The table came from immunoSEQ multiplex PCR; TCRdb's copy has only in-frame clones and leaves some out. Of 210,000 or so clones listed, 85% are singletons. Concerning this clone itself: As yet, its antigen is unknown.

General study points: Available immune exposure information covered CMV serostatus only. Presence/absence analyses took donor sequencing depth as roughly uniform.

There are 15 residues in the CDR3. Germline V gives CDR1 MNHEY, CDR2 SVGAGI. V shed 6 bases, J shed 6 bases, and the junction held 12 bases outside the gene matches. This chain connects TRBV6-5 to TRBJ2-7, with 9 bases fitting TRBD2. The receptor's source is a girl under 10 years old in good health and CMV-seronegative. The specimen sequenced was PBMCs. The chain's CDR3 is CASSPRGAGGREQYF. The CDR3 nucleotides are TGTGCCAGCAGCCCCCGGGGGGCGGGAGGGCGCGAGCAGTACTTC.